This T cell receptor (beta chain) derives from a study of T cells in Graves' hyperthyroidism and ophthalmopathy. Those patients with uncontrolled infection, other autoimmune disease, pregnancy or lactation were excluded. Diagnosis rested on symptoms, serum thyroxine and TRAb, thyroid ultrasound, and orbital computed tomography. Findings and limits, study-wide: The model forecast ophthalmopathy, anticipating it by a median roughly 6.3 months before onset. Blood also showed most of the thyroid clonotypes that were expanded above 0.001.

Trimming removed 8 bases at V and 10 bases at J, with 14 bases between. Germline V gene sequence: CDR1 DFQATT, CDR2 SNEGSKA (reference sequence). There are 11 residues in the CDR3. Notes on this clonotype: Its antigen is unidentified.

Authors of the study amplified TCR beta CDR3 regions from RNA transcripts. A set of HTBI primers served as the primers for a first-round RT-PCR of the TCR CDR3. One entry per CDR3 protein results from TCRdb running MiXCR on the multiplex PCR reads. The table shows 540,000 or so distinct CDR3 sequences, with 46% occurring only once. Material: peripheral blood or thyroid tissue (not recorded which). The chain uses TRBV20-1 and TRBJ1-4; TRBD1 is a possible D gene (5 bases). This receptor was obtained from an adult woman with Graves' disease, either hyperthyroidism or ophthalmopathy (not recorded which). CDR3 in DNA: TGCAGTACCACCCGGGGGGGAAAACTGTTTTTT. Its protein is CSTTRGGKLFF.